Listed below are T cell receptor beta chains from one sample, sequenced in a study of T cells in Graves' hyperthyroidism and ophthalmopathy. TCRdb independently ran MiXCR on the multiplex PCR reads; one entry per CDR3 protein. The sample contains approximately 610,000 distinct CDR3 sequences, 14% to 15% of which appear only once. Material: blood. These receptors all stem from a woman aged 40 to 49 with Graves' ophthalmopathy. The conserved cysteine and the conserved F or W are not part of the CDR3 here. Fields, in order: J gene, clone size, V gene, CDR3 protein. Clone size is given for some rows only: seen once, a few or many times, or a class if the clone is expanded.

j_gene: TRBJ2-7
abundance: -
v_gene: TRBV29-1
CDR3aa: SVEVVQGGEQY

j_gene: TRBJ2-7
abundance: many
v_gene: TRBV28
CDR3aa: ASKWVGGISYEQY

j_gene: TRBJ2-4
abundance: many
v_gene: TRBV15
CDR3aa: ATSRGGGGNIQY

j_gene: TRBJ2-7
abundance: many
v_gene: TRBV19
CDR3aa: ASSISSGTTAPYEQY

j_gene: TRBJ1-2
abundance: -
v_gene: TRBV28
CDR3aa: ASSPGQGAVGYT

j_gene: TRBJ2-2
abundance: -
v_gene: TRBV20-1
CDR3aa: SARRWTFNTGELF

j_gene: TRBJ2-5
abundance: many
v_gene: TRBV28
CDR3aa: ASSLEVGSMETQY

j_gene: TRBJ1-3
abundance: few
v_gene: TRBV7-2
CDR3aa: ASSLNRENTIY

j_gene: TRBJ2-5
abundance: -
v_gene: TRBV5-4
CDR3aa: ASRESSGRRETQY

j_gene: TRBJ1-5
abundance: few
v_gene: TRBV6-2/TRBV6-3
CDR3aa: ASSYTTYRTLHSNQPQH

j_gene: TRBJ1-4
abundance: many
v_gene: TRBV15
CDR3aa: ATSSRLGTGDEKLF

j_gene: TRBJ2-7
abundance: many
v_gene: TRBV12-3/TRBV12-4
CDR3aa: ASSIRDRAYEQY

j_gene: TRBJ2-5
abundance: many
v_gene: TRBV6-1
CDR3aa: ASSLAGTAKETQY

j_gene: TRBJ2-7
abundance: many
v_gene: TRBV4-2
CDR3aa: ASSQDEPGQGYEQY

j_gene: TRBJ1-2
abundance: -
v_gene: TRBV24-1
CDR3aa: ATSGWTGLDYGYT

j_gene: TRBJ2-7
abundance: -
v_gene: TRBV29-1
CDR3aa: SVELRGREGYEQY

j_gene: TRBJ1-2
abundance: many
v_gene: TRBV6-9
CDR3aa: ASSYDNNYGYT

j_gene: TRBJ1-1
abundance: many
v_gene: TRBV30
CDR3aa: AWSADPLNTEAF

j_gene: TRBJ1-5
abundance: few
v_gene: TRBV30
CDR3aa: AWSAGDERPQH

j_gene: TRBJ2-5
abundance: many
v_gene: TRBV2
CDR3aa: ASSEVASGQETQY

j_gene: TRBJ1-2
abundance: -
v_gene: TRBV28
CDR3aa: ASSDTGERYGYT

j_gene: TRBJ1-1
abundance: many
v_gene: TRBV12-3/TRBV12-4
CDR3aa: ASSLANRGDTEAF

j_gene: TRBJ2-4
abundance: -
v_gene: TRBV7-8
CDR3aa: ASSLVGPGVTNIQY

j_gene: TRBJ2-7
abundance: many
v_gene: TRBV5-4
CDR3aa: ASSFDPLNEQY

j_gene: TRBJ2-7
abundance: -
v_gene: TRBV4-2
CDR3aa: ASSPKNGPILYEQY

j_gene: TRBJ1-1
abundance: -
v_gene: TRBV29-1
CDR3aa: SVEAVQWGVTEAF

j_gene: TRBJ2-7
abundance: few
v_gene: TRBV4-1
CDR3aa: ASSQHSPLGDRDDYEQY

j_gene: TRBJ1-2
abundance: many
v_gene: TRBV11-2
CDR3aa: ASSFSGYGYT

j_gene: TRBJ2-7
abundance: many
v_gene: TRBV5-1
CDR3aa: ASSPSTGATYEQY

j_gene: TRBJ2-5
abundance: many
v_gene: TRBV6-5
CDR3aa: ASSNGQAETQY

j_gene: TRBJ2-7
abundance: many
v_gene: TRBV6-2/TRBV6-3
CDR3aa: ASTKSPGPNDEQY

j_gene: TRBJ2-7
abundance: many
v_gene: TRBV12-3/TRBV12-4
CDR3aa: ASSFYGGYEQY

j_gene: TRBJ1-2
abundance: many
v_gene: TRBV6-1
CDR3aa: ASSPTGGHVYGYT

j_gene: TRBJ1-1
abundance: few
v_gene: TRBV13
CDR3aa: ASSSQTATEAF

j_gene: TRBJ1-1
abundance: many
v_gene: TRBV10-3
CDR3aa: AISEEDREAF

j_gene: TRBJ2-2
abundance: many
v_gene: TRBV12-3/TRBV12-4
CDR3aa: ASSSWTSRGSGELF